The rows below give T cell receptor beta chains drawn from one sample of a study of identical twins. TCRdb called the 5' RACE reads again in MiXCR, with one record for every CDR3 protein. The profile covers about 890,000 distinct CDR3 sequences, with over 9% appearing a single time and around 1.5% taken by the ten largest. This same sample was also part of a study on yellow fever vaccine responses in identical twins.

Sequenced: PBMCs. The source is a young woman in good health. The conserved cysteine and the conserved F or W are not part of the CDR3 here. The D gene is left open where the match is weak.

TRBV7-9 | TRBD2 | ASSRPGTSGTGELF
TRBV19 | - | ASSPKRGPMNTEAF
TRBV15 | TRBD2 | ATSRDRREGTYEQY
TRBV20-1 | - | SASSLRTAITDTQY
TRBV12-3/TRBV12-4 | TRBD1 | ASSTRTGSNQPQH
TRBV3-1 | - | ASSQGRAGANVLT
TRBV4-2 | TRBD1 | ASSNRQGENTGELF
TRBV29-1 | TRBD2 | SVETGAGADTQY
TRBV24-1 | - | ATSERDRINNEQF
TRBV12-5 | TRBD2 | ASGLSLAGPRDTQY
TRBV7-9 | TRBD1 | ASSSTGASNQPQH
TRBV28 | - | ASSLQGQSYEQY
TRBV5-6 | TRBD2 | ASSLVTGTSGYEQY
TRBV7-8 | - | ASSLVVTGSSYNEQF
TRBV12-3/TRBV12-4 | TRBD1 | ASSEQGGNTGELF
TRBV4-1 | - | ASSQGSGNEKLF
TRBV20-1 | TRBD2 | SARGLADNLAKNIQY
TRBV4-1 | TRBD1 | ASSHPQGALETQY
TRBV6-1 | TRBD2 | ATQGLAAYNEQF
TRBV4-1 | TRBD2 | ASSPWTSGRKGGEQY
TRBV5-1 | TRBD2 | ASSLTSGLVNEQF
TRBV5-1 | - | ASSLISGLSGYEQY
TRBV18 | TRBD2 | ASSLQKSPSREGRADTQY
TRBV3-1 | - | ASSQEGVGGPEAF
TRBV6-1 | TRBD2 | ASSPLSASGITNEQF
TRBV7-9 | - | ASTRTGGNTEAF
TRBV7-9 | TRBD2 | ASSLGSGTSFFGEQF
TRBV3-1 | - | ASSQGLLDEQF
TRBV19 | - | ASSMGSSGPSPNNEQF
TRBV15 | - | ATSRELWDTQY
TRBV19 | - | ASRQADQPQH
TRBV11-2 | TRBD1 | ASSSRQGWNSPLH
TRBV3-1 | - | ASNIPPAEQF
TRBV5-6 | - | ASSLGQWGNQPQH
TRBV14 | - | ASSRSRTDTQY
TRBV7-8 | TRBD2 | ASSFRRVLAGTGGELF
TRBV6-1 | TRBD2 | ASRIAGGQTGELF
TRBV19 | TRBD2 | ASSIPGLAGGRDTQY
TRBV29-1 | TRBD2 | SVRRGGGSTDTQY
TRBV5-5 | TRBD2 | ASSFTSGGAQETQY
TRBV25-1 | TRBD1 | ASRGDRGTDTQY
TRBV6-6 | - | ASRQGFGNTIY
TRBV19 | TRBD2 | ASSIDFLAVFKNIQY
TRBV6-1 | - | ASTLLRQVNYGYT
TRBV12-3/TRBV12-4 | TRBD2 | ASSSNPSGRADTGELF
TRBV21-1 | - | ASSPRLGFRDGSYNEQF
TRBV7-8 | - | ASSLVSGATWTQY
TRBV5-1 | - | ASGPGDNSPLH
TRBV10-3 | - | AISDQRGYGYT
TRBV21-1 | - | ASSPWTDSYEQY
TRBV7-2 | - | ASSFEGSTRQY
TRBV15 | - | ATSREVNTEAF
TRBV20-1 | TRBD2 | SALNSGSGNEQY
TRBV27 | - | ASSLVPPEVNTEAF
TRBV12-3/TRBV12-4 | - | ASKPTGPGNQPQH